The 5 T cell receptor beta chains given below trace back to one sample, sequenced in a study of Graves' ophthalmopathy and Graves' hyperthyroidism. Amplified material comprised TCR beta CDR3 regions derived from RNA transcripts. First-round RT-PCR relied on HTBI primers, and a second-round multiplex PCR came next. TCRdb reprocessed the multiplex PCR reads with MiXCR, giving one entry per CDR3 protein. The sample lists approximately 1.2 million distinct CDR3 sequences; about two fifths were seen once. Sample: peripheral blood or thyroid tissue (not recorded which). The source is an adult man with Graves' hyperthyroidism.

This clonotype has at least ten counts. This chain uses TRBV10-3 with TRBJ1-1, with D hard to call. The CDR3 loop spans 13 amino acids. V was shortened by 6 bases and J by 11 bases, with 19 bases between the two germline ends. Germline V gives CDR1 ENHRY, CDR2 SYGVKD. CDR3 coding DNA: TGTGCCATCAGCAAGGACGGCCAGACCTGGGCTTTCTTT. Translation: CAISKDGQTWAFF.

In this sample, this clonotype turned up a few times. The chain joins TRBV6-2 or TRBV6-3 to TRBJ2-7; TRBD1 matches 11 bases. V dropped 4 bases and J dropped 6; count of bases not matched to a gene: 2. The length of the CDR3 is 13 residues. Looked up from germline, CDR1 is MNHEY and CDR2 is SVGEGT. CDR3: CASSWTGGVEQYF. CDR3 coding DNA: TGTGCCAGCAGTTGGACAGGGGGCGTCGAGCAGTACTTC.

This clonotype has a count of ten or more. This chain connects TRBV4-3 to TRBJ1-2; D might be TRBD1 (6 bases). The CDR3 extends over 16 amino acids. Germline V lookup: CDR1 LGHNA, CDR2 YSLEER. V gave up 4 bases and J gave up 4 bases, with 19 bases separating them. The CDR3 sequence is CASSPSGGGAGYGYTF. CDR3 sequence (DNA): TGCGCCAGCAGCCCCAGCGGTGGGGGCGCGGGCTATGGCTACACCTTC.

Comments on this clonotype: A read error may be the cause here, since a much bigger clone is one base away. CDR3 amino acids: CASRRHGSCGYTF. The CDR3 DNA reads TGTGCCAGCAGGAGACACGGGAGCTGTGGCTACACCTTC. The V call is TRBV6-1, the J call TRBJ1-2; D gene ambiguous. The length of the CDR3 is 13 residues. The V end lost 6 bases, the J end lost 7 bases, and 15 bases lay between the germline ends. The V gene's germline CDR1 is MNHNS and CDR2 SASEGT.

This clonotype turned up a few times. This rearrangement joins TRBV3-1 to TRBJ1-2, with 8 bases fitting TRBD1. J lost 6 bases, V lost 0 bases, and 9 bases had no gene match. Germline values: CDR1 LGHDT, CDR2 YNNKEL (reference sequence). The CDR3 runs to 16 residues. CDR3 bases: TGTGCCAGCAGCCAAGATTTGGCAGGGGGCGCTGATGGCTACACCTTC. Residues: CASSQDLAGGADGYTF.